This entry lists 21 T cell receptor beta chains sequenced from one sample in a study of human T cells and chemical hapten exposure. The time point was: patch test 1, 2 weeks after DPC sensitization. As for treatment: therapeutic diphenylcyclopropenone sensitization with weekly scalp DPC. Total RNA came from unfractionated whole blood. A single record per CDR3 protein comes from TCRdb applying MiXCR to the RACE reads. Here the sample spans tens of thousands of distinct CDR3 sequences, about 10% being singletons. The material sequenced was whole blood, taken in connection with sensitization to the hapten diphenylcyclopropenone (DPC). All receptors derive from a woman aged 40 to 49 with alopecia areata. Some clones in this sample may be carry-over from other donors' samples.

This clonotype was picked up many times. The rearrangement links TRBV7-3 to TRBJ2-3; D perhaps matches TRBD1 (5 bases). This CDR3 contains 13 residues. The germline V and J ends were trimmed by 5 bases and 2 bases, with 8 bases remaining between them. Germline V gene data show CDR1 as SGHTA and CDR2 as FQGTGA. CDR3 in amino acids: CASSRQTTDTQYF. CDR3 DNA: TGTGCCAGCAGCCGACAGACCACAGATACGCAGTATTTT.

A few counts support this clonotype. The V and J genes are TRBV9 and TRBJ2-2, with no clear D. Trimming stripped 6 bases from V and 0 bases from J, with 6 bases between. Germline V gives CDR1 SGDLS, CDR2 YYNGEE. The length of the CDR3 is 13 residues. In DNA, the CDR3 is TGTGCCAGCACTGGGTCGAACACCGGGGAGCTGTTTTTT. Protein product: CASTGSNTGELFF.

This clonotype was observed at least ten times. The genes are TRBV28 and TRBJ1-6; TRBD1 might be the D (6 bases). V gave up 2 bases and J gave up 5 bases, with 10 bases separating them. Germline V gene sequence: CDR1 MDHEN, CDR2 SYDVKM. The CDR3 extends over 15 amino acids. The DNA for the CDR3 is TGTGCCAGCAGTTTAACAGGGTTTCATAATTCACCCCTCCACTTT. Translating it yields CASSLTGFHNSPLHF.

This clonotype occurred a few times. This CDR3 reads CASSPDGLAGGGSYNEQFF. The CDR3 region has the DNA TGTGCCAGCAGCCCTGACGGACTAGCGGGAGGTGGGTCCTACAATGAGCAGTTCTTC. The V gene is TRBV7-6, the J gene TRBJ2-1; 14 bases fit TRBD2. V lost 5 bases, J lost 1 base, and 10 bases stayed unmatched. CDR3 length: 19 residues. Germline V gene lookup returns CDR1 SGHVS and CDR2 FNYEAQ.

The V call is TRBV7-2, the J call TRBJ2-2; no definite D call. The CDR3 is made up of 11 amino acids. Germline CDR1 and CDR2: SGHTA and FQGNSA. The V end lost 4 bases, the J end lost 7 bases, and 4 bases lay between the germline ends. The CDR3 nucleotides read TGTGCCAGCAGCTCACACGGGGAGCTGTTTTTT. Protein product: CASSSHGELFF.

This clonotype was seen many times. The chain couples TRBV5-1 to TRBJ2-3, with 12 bases matching TRBD2. The CDR3 length is 17 residues. J was trimmed by 6 bases and V by 1 base; bases with no gene match: 9. Germline CDR1 and CDR2: SGHRS and YFSETQ. The CDR3 DNA reads TGCGCCAGCAGCTTGCCGACTAGCGGGAGTCGGGCGGATACGCAGTATTTT. Translating it yields CASSLPTSGSRADTQYF.

The sample holds many counts of this clonotype. One end of the junction does not line up with germline, which may come from a read error. CDR3 in amino acids: CASREGGAKNIQYF. CDR3 bases: TGTGCCAGCAGGGAAGGGGGGGCCAAGAACATTCAGTACTTC. The chain links TRBV6-1 to TRBJ2-4, with a weak D call TRBD2 (7 bases). This CDR3 contains 14 residues. The germline CDR1 and CDR2 sequences are MNHNS and SASEGT.

This clonotype was picked up a small number of times. J is TRBJ2-7 and V is TRBV20-1; D might be TRBD2 (6 bases). From germline, CDR1 is DFQATT and CDR2 SNEGSKA (reference sequence). The V end was cut by 8 bases, the J end by 6 bases, with 23 bases between. The CDR3 has 14 amino acids. The CDR3 region is CSSQGSFAGSEQYF. The DNA for the CDR3 is TGCAGTTCCCAAGGGTCTTTCGCGGGGAGCGAGCAGTACTTC.

The rearrangement links TRBV4-1 to TRBJ1-6, with 7 positions matching TRBD1. J gave up 9 bases and V 3 bases, and 5 bases lay outside the gene matches. CDR3 size: 14 residues. Germline CDR1 reads MGHRA; CDR2 reads YSYEKL. CDR3 bases: TGCGCCAGCAGCCAGCGACAGGGCCCTTCACCCCTCCACTTT. Amino acid sequence: CASSQRQGPSPLHF.

There are many counts of this clonotype. J is TRBJ1-1 and V is TRBV30; D may be TRBD1 (6 bases). The CDR3 consists of 14 residues. Trimming took 2 bases from V and 1 from J, leaving 11 bases between them. In germline, CDR1 is GTSNPN, CDR2 SVGIG (reference sequence). CDR3 in amino acids: CAWSTGQTNTEAFF. The CDR3 DNA reads as TGTGCCTGGAGTACCGGACAGACGAACACTGAAGCTTTCTTT.

The table lists this clonotype with a few counts. The chain uses TRBV12-3 or TRBV12-4 and TRBJ1-3; TRBD1 matches 7 bases. Trimming cost V 7 bases and J 4 bases; bases outside gene matches: 4. The CDR3 has 13 residues. CDR3: CASKGAGGNTIYF. The CDR3 DNA reads as TGTGCCAGCAAGGGGGCAGGCGGAAACACCATATATTTT.

This clonotype was detected a few times. The chain links TRBV4-3 to TRBJ2-7, with D possibly being TRBD2 (6 bases). From germline, CDR1 is LGHNA and CDR2 YSLEER. CDR3 size: 16 residues. V lost 3 bases and J 6 bases, leaving 21 bases between the germline ends. The DNA for the CDR3 is TGCGCCAGCAGCCAGACCGTATCCGGGAGCAACGCCGAGCAGTACTTC. It is translated as CASSQTVSGSNAEQYF.

This rearrangement joins TRBV12-3 or TRBV12-4 to TRBJ2-1; D not resolved. The germline V and J ends were trimmed by 4 bases and 10 bases, with 11 bases remaining between them. The CDR3 length is 12 residues. DNA of the CDR3: TGTGCCAGCAGTTCCTCTGAAGGGGAGCAGTTCTTC. This gives the protein CASSSSEGEQFF.

The table lists this clonotype with many counts. This chain links TRBV24-1 with TRBJ2-7; TRBD2 is a possible D gene (5 bases). V lost 9 bases, J lost 12 bases, and 17 bases lay in between. The length of the CDR3 is 11 residues. Germline CDR1 reads KGHDR; CDR2 reads SFDVKD. CDR3 coding DNA: TGTGCCACCGCTTTCGCGCGGGCCCCGTACTTC. It is translated as CATAFARAPYF.

In this sample, this clonotype turned up a few times. The chain employs TRBV3-1 and TRBJ1-5, with D uncertain. The CDR3 is made up of 16 amino acids. Looked up from germline, CDR1 is LGHDT and CDR2 is YNNKEL (reference sequence). The V end lost 0 bases, the J end lost 3 bases, and 12 bases lay between the germline ends. The CDR3 sequence is CASSQDPSVTNQPQHF. The CDR3 region has the DNA TGTGCCAGCAGCCAAGATCCCTCAGTCACCAATCAGCCCCAGCATTTT.

This clonotype showed up many times. The CDR3 nucleotides read TGCGCCAGCAGCCAGGACCTTGGCGGTTCGGCAACTAATGAAAAACTGTTTTTT. As protein: CASSQDLGGSATNEKLFF. The chain has TRBV4-3 and TRBJ1-4; D unresolved. This CDR3 is built from 18 residues. The V gene's germline CDR1 is LGHNA and CDR2 YSLEER. The ends were cut back, 3 bases at V and 0 bases at J, with 17 bases in the middle.

This clonotype was seen more than once but under ten times. J is TRBJ2-5 and V is TRBV7-2; D might be TRBD1 or TRBD2, each matching 5 bases. Trimming took off 4 bases at V and 7 bases at J, with 19 bases between the two ends. This CDR3 is 15 amino acids long. Per the germline V gene, CDR1 is SGHTA and CDR2 is FQGNSA. The CDR3 spells CASSWGTTVRGTQYF. The CDR3 bases are TGTGCCAGCAGCTGGGGCACAACCGTTCGGGGGACCCAGTACTTC.

The chain carries TRBV28 and TRBJ1-1, with 7 bases lining up with TRBD1. V was pared by 4 bases and J by 6 bases, with 11 bases of the junction left unmatched. The CDR3 totals 15 residues. Germline assignment: CDR1 MDHEN and CDR2 SYDVKM. The CDR3 loop reads CASSSAGSGQPEAFF. In DNA, the CDR3 is TGTGCCAGCAGTTCAGCCGGTTCGGGACAGCCTGAAGCTTTCTTT.

In this sample, this clonotype turned up a few times. This chain links TRBV28 with TRBJ2-4; either TRBD1 or TRBD2 may fit D (5 bases each). From germline, CDR1 is MDHEN and CDR2 SYDVKM. The V end lost 5 bases, the J end lost 3 bases, and 20 bases lay between the germline ends. The CDR3 length is 17 residues. The chain's CDR3 is CASSPGDHTGYKNIQYF. The CDR3 DNA reads TGTGCCAGCAGTCCCGGGGACCACACGGGATACAAAAACATTCAGTACTTC.

This clonotype has a count of ten or more. V is TRBV27 and J is TRBJ1-6; perhaps TRBD1 as D (6 bases). The CDR3 runs to 12 residues. The ends were cut back, 3 bases at V and 14 bases at J, with 11 bases in the middle. Germline V lookup: CDR1 MNHEY, CDR2 SMNVEV (reference sequence). The CDR3 region has the DNA TGTGCCAGCAGTTTGACAGGCTTCGCCCTCCACTTT. This encodes CASSLTGFALHF.

This rearrangement joins TRBV3-1 to TRBJ2-7; possible D gene TRBD1, 5 bases. The germline V gene has CDR1 LGHDT and CDR2 YNNKEL (reference sequence). The V end was cut by 4 bases, the J end by 0 bases, with 16 bases between. This CDR3 is built from 16 residues. The CDR3 here is CASSPQWGLLSYEQYF. The CDR3 nucleotides read TGTGCCAGCAGCCCCCAATGGGGCCTTCTCTCCTACGAGCAGTACTTC.